One and the same sample provided the 6 T cell receptor beta chains below, sequenced in a study of blood T cell repertoires in COVID-19. The repertoire was sequenced with immunoSEQ multiplex PCR; TCRdb's copy has only in-frame clones and lacks some. There are a few hundred thousand clones in the sample; roughly 90% occur only once, and almost 3% lies in the top ten. The material sequenced was PBMCs or T cells enriched from blood (not recorded which). The receptors shown here come from a woman aged 25 to 45 who had recovered from COVID-19.

The chain employs TRBV6-1 and TRBJ1-1; 9 positions agree with TRBD1. The CDR3 is made up of 16 amino acids. Germline CDR1 and CDR2: MNHNS and SASEGT. J lost 1 base, V lost 3 bases, and 6 bases had no gene match. The CDR3 here is CASSDPRTGANTEAFF. The CDR3 DNA is TGTGCCAGCAGTGACCCCCGGACAGGGGCGAACACTGAAGCTTTCTTT.

V gene TRBV5-1 combines with J gene TRBJ2-5; tentative D call: TRBD2 (6 bases). Trimming shortened V by 10 bases and J by 3 bases, and 7 bases separated the two germline ends. This CDR3 is 10 amino acids long. In germline, CDR1 is SGHRS, CDR2 YFSETQ. Here the CDR3 DNA reads TGCGCCTCGGGGGAAGAGACCCAGTACTTC. It translates to CASGEETQYF.

This sequence joins TRBV4-1 and TRBJ1-5, with D possibly being TRBD1 (5 bases). The CDR3 runs 14 residues. Germline V gene data show CDR1 as MGHRA and CDR2 as YSYEKL. The germline V and J ends were trimmed by 0 bases and 7 bases, with 10 bases remaining between them. This CDR3 is CASSQERGTQPQHF. DNA of the CDR3: TGCGCCAGCAGCCAAGAAAGGGGAACCCAGCCCCAGCATTTT.

The rearrangement uses TRBV5-1 and TRBJ1-4; no reliable D call. This CDR3 has 14 amino acids. Trimming removed 0 bases from V and 4 bases from J, with 7 bases in between. CDR1 and CDR2 (germline): SGHRS, YFSETQ. This chain's CDR3 is CASSLGAVNEKLFF. The CDR3 nucleotides are TGCGCCAGCAGCTTGGGAGCGGTTAATGAAAAACTGTTTTTT.

This clone was detected only a few times. This chain links TRBV5-1 with TRBJ1-2; no reliable D call. The CDR3 covers 13 residues. Trimming removed 4 bases at V and 6 bases at J, with 13 bases between. CDR1 SGHRS and CDR2 YFSETQ come from the germline V gene. The CDR3 protein is CASSPDWTDGYTF. CDR3 DNA sequence: TGCGCCAGCAGCCCGGACTGGACCGATGGCTACACCTTC.

This clone turned up a few times. The chain couples TRBV2 to TRBJ2-1; 8 bases are a match to TRBD1. With 0 bases clipped from V and 6 bases from J, the junction kept 10 bases outside the gene matches. The germline CDR1 and CDR2 sequences are SNHLY and FYNNEI. The CDR3 spans 17 residues. DNA of the CDR3: TGTGCCAGCAGTGAAGCGCTTCGTCAGGGGGCCGGCAATGAGCAGTTCTTC. It specifies CASSEALRQGAGNEQFF.